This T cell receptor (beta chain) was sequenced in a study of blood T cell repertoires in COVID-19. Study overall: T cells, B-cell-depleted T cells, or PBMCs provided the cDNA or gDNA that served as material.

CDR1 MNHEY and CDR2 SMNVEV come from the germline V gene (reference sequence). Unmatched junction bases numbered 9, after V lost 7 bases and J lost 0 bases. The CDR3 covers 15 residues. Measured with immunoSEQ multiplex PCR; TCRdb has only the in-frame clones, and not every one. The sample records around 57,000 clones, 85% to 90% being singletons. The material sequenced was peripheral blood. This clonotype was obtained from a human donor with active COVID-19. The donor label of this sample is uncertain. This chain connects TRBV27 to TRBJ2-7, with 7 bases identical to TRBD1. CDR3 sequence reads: CASKRSGGASYEQYF. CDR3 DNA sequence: TGTGCCAGCAAACGGTCAGGGGGTGCCTCCTACGAGCAGTACTTC.